A selection of T cell receptor beta chains follows, all from one sample in a study of T-cell reconstitution after alpha-beta-depleted transplantation in children. In TCRdb, the PCR reads were re-called with MiXCR into one record per CDR3 protein. Altogether a few hundred thousand distinct CDR3 sequences are present, about an eighth being singletons, with the ten largest covering 2.2%. This sample comprised PBMCs, mostly from graft donor cells, obtained 360 days after TCRalphabeta/CD19-depleted stem cell transplant. These receptors all come from a male patient younger than 18 who had a stem cell transplant for acute myeloid leukemia, so the T cells may come from the graft donor. The CDR3 runs from the conserved cysteine through the conserved F or W. The order of the fields is D gene, V gene, clone size, J gene, CDR3 protein, CDR3 DNA. A D gene is named only where the DNA matches it firmly. Clone sizes are given selectively: once, few, many, or a class where the clone is expanded.

>-|TRBV7-9|many|TRBJ2-7
CASSQASSYEQYF
TGTGCCAGCAGCCAAGCTAGCTCCTACGAGCAGTACTTC
>-|TRBV20-1|many|TRBJ2-2
CSATPRILAPGELFF
TGCAGTGCCACACCACGAATACTAGCCCCCGGGGAGCTGTTTTTT
>-|TRBV9|-|TRBJ2-7
CASSSIGSGEQYF
TGTGCCAGCAGCTCGATAGGATCGGGCGAGCAGTACTTC
>-|TRBV20-1|few|TRBJ2-1
CSAQFMDEQFF
TGCAGTGCCCAATTTATGGATGAGCAGTTCTTC
>-|TRBV6-2/TRBV6-3|-|TRBJ1-1
CASTQDWGTEAFF
TGTGCCAGCACACAGGACTGGGGCACTGAAGCTTTCTTT
>-|TRBV27|-|TRBJ2-7
CASSPGTKGRYEQYF
TGTGCCAGCAGTCCCGGGACAAAAGGTCGCTACGAGCAGTACTTC
>-|TRBV7-2|-|TRBJ2-3
CASSVPLYTDTQYF
TGTGCCAGCAGCGTCCCATTATACACAGATACGCAGTATTTT
>-|TRBV5-1|once|TRBJ2-7
CASSPQRLGYEQYF
TGCGCCAGCAGCCCCCAGCGACTCGGCTACGAGCAGTACTTC
>-|TRBV28|many|TRBJ2-3
CASSLAELSTDTQYF
TGTGCCAGCAGTTTGGCGGAGTTGAGCACAGATACGCAGTATTTT
>-|TRBV19|-|TRBJ2-1
CASSPGLTNEQFF
TGTGCCAGTAGTCCGGGACTTACCAATGAGCAGTTCTTC
>TRBD2|TRBV12-3/TRBV12-4|-|TRBJ2-3
CASSPQSGGSTDTQYF
TGTGCCAGCAGTCCTCAATCCGGCGGGAGTACAGATACGCAGTATTTT
>TRBD1|TRBV2|-|TRBJ1-2
CASNGQGAVYGYTF
TGTGCCAGCAACGGACAGGGGGCTGTCTATGGCTACACCTTC
>TRBD1|TRBV4-2|-|TRBJ2-1
CASSLGTGDLIYNEQFF
TGTGCCAGCAGCCTCGGGACAGGGGATCTCATCTACAATGAGCAGTTCTTC
>-|TRBV20-1|many|TRBJ2-7
CSAVDYYEQYF
TGCAGTGCTGTCGACTACTACGAGCAGTACTTC
>-|TRBV3-1|-|TRBJ2-2
CASSQMARELFF
TGTGCCAGCAGCCAGATGGCGCGGGAGCTGTTTTTT
>-|TRBV5-4|-|TRBJ2-7
CASSLEFRRGEGEQYF
TGTGCCAGCAGCTTGGAGTTCCGGAGGGGTGAGGGCGAGCAGTACTTC
>-|TRBV5-5|few|TRBJ2-1
CASSLEGEQSPYNEQFF
TGTGCCAGCAGCTTGGAGGGCGAACAAAGCCCCTACAATGAGCAGTTCTTC
>-|TRBV20-1|many|TRBJ1-6
CSAALGQLNSPLHF
TGCAGTGCTGCTCTAGGGCAGCTGAATTCACCCCTCCACTTT
>-|TRBV6-9|-|TRBJ2-3
CASSLTGPSTDTQYF
TGTGCCAGCAGTCTAACAGGGCCCAGCACAGATACGCAGTATTTT
>TRBD1|TRBV12-3/TRBV12-4|many|TRBJ1-3
CASSRTGSPSGNTIYF
TGTGCCAGCAGTCGGACAGGGAGCCCCTCTGGAAACACCATATATTTT
>TRBD1|TRBV3-1|-|TRBJ2-6
CATSQGTVLLGANVLTF
TGTGCCACCAGCCAAGGGACAGTCCTCTTGGGGGCCAACGTCCTGACTTTC
>-|TRBV7-3|many|TRBJ2-2
CASSDHYTGELFF
TGTGCCAGCAGCGATCATTACACCGGGGAGCTGTTTTTT
>-|TRBV5-1|few|TRBJ2-3
CASRAAASNTQYF
TGCGCCAGCAGGGCGGCGGCTAGCAATACGCAGTATTTT
>-|TRBV12-3/TRBV12-4|-|TRBJ1-1
CASSLEGQGTEAFF
TGTGCCAGCAGTTTAGAGGGACAAGGGACTGAAGCTTTCTTT
>TRBD2|TRBV5-1|few|TRBJ2-7
CASSLREGRDEQYF
TGCGCCAGCAGCTTACGGGAGGGCCGCGACGAGCAGTACTTC
>TRBD2|TRBV9|-|TRBJ2-7
CASSEIAGGYEQYF
TGTGCCAGCAGCGAAATAGCGGGAGGGTACGAGCAGTACTTC
>-|TRBV2|-|TRBJ1-4
CASRAGASNEKLFF
TGTGCCAGCAGGGCAGGAGCAAGTAATGAAAAACTGTTTTTT
>-|TRBV7-9|many|TRBJ2-7
CASSLPGEQYF
TGTGCCAGCAGCTTACCGGGCGAGCAGTACTTC
>-|TRBV9|few|TRBJ2-2
CASSVGLGSNTGELFF
TGTGCCAGCAGCGTAGGTTTAGGGTCGAACACCGGGGAGCTGTTTTTT
>TRBD2|TRBV28|-|TRBJ2-7
CASSRLAGEIYEQYF
TGTGCCAGCAGCCGACTAGCGGGAGAAATATACGAGCAGTACTTC
>-|TRBV7-8|many|TRBJ1-3
CAVSEGNTIYF
TGTGCCGTCAGTGAGGGAAACACCATATATTTT
>TRBD1|TRBV10-3|-|TRBJ2-7
CAITRQGMSYEQYF
TGTGCCATCACCCGACAGGGAATGTCCTACGAGCAGTACTTC
>-|TRBV4-3|many|TRBJ2-3
CASSPARESTDTQYF
TGCGCCAGCAGCCCGGCCAGGGAGTCCACAGATACGCAGTATTTT
>TRBD2|TRBV6-4|-|TRBJ2-3
CASSESSGNTDTQYF
TGTGCCAGCAGTGAATCCAGCGGGAATACAGATACGCAGTATTTT
>TRBD2|TRBV14|few|TRBJ2-3
CASSQGTSGTTDTQYF
TGTGCCAGCAGCCAAGGAACTAGCGGGACCACAGATACGCAGTATTTT
>-|TRBV6-4|-|TRBJ2-3
CASRPPYTDTQYF
TGTGCCAGCAGACCCCCTTACACAGATACGCAGTATTTT
>-|TRBV29-1|many|TRBJ1-1
CSVEGGVGNTEAFF
TGCAGCGTCGAAGGAGGGGTTGGGAACACTGAAGCTTTCTTT
>TRBD2|TRBV9|few|TRBJ2-3
CASSVAGAGGGDTQYF
TGTGCCAGCAGCGTCGCTGGGGCGGGAGGCGGGGATACGCAGTATTTT
>-|TRBV7-9|-|TRBJ2-2
CARDRQENTGELFF
TGTGCCAGGGATCGGCAGGAAAACACCGGGGAGCTGTTTTTT
>TRBD2|TRBV7-2|few|TRBJ2-7
CASSSPQPGGEQYF
TGTGCCAGCAGCTCACCCCAACCGGGGGGCGAGCAGTACTTC
>TRBD2|TRBV25-1|-|TRBJ2-3
CASTHWGLDQTTDTQYF
TGTGCCAGCACCCACTGGGGACTAGACCAAACTACAGATACGCAGTATTTT
>-|TRBV29-1|-|TRBJ2-3
CSVDDSPTDTQYF
TGCAGCGTTGACGACAGCCCCACAGATACGCAGTATTTT
>TRBD2|TRBV23-1|few|TRBJ2-3
CASSHPRGVAGADTQYF
TGCGCCAGCAGTCACCCCCGAGGGGTAGCGGGAGCAGATACGCAGTATTTT
>-|TRBV18|many|TRBJ1-1
CASSPRENTEAFF
TGTGCCAGCTCACCACGGGAAAACACTGAAGCTTTCTTT
>-|TRBV20-1|-|TRBJ1-6
CSARVPGRFSSYNSPLHF
TGCAGTGCTAGAGTCCCAGGCAGGTTCAGCTCCTATAATTCACCCCTCCACTTT
>-|TRBV20-1|many|TRBJ2-7
CSARSIYEQYF
TGCAGTGCTAGATCGATCTACGAGCAGTACTTC
>TRBD1|TRBV15|-|TRBJ2-4
CATSSDRGIMAKNIQYF
TGTGCCACCAGCAGCGACAGGGGCATTATGGCCAAAAACATTCAGTACTTC
>-|TRBV11-3|-|TRBJ2-1
CASSPTGTPSNEQFF
TGTGCCAGCAGCCCAACCGGGACCCCATCCAATGAGCAGTTCTTC
>TRBD1|TRBV5-1|few|TRBJ2-1
CASSLGDRSYNEQFF
TGCGCCAGCAGCTTGGGGGACAGATCCTACAATGAGCAGTTCTTC
>-|TRBV2|few|TRBJ2-1
CASKRDFGVNEQFF
TGTGCCAGCAAGAGGGACTTCGGGGTAAATGAGCAGTTCTTC
>TRBD2|TRBV4-3|many|TRBJ2-7
CASSQREPSYEQYF
TGCGCCAGCAGCCAGCGGGAGCCATCCTACGAGCAGTACTTC